Following are 28 T cell receptor beta chains from one sample sequenced in a study of T cells of healthy individuals. TCRdb reprocessed the 5' RACE reads via MiXCR and lists one record per CDR3 protein. The sample includes 63,000 or so distinct CDR3 sequences, 15% to 20% of them seen just once. These receptors were taken from a human donor in good health.

This sequence joins TRBV6-2 or TRBV6-3 and TRBJ1-5; D gene ambiguous. With 5 bases removed from V and 5 bases from J, the gap between germline ends came to 10 bases. Germline CDR1 MNHEY, CDR2 SVGEGT. CDR3 length: 13 residues. DNA for the CDR3: TGTGCCAGCAGTCCATATCTCGATCAGCCCCAGCATTTT. Translated, it gives CASSPYLDQPQHF.

The sample holds a few counts of this clonotype. This chain joins TRBV12-3 or TRBV12-4 and TRBJ2-1; 7 bases match TRBD2. The junction had 9 bases not matched to a gene; V was cut back by 5 bases and J by 8 bases. The CDR3 length is 14 residues. The CDR3, as DNA: TGTGCCAGCAGTCGGACTAGTCGAGGCGATGAGCAGTTCTTC. This sequence encodes CASSRTSRGDEQFF.

Only a few counts were recorded for this clonotype. The chain uses TRBV25-1 and TRBJ1-1, with 10 bases lining up with TRBD1. Germline V gives CDR1 MGHDK, CDR2 SYGVNS. CDR3 length: 15 amino acids. The trim removed 8 bases at V and 4 bases at J, leaving 10 bases unmatched. The chain's CDR3 is CASDQLGQGGTEAFF. In DNA form, the CDR3 reads TGTGCCAGCGACCAGCTTGGACAGGGGGGCACTGAAGCTTTCTTT.

The chain recombines TRBV29-1 with TRBJ1-1; no reliable D call. Germline CDR1 SQVTM, CDR2 ANQGSEA. This CDR3 region has 13 residues. Trimming cost V 0 bases and J 8 bases, with 13 bases left between them. The CDR3 loop is CSVEDRRSEEAFF. Written as DNA, the CDR3 is TGCAGCGTTGAAGATCGTAGGTCGGAGGAAGCTTTCTTT.

In its sample, this clonotype was seen a few times. V is TRBV28 and J is TRBJ2-3; D might be TRBD1 or TRBD2, each matching 5 bases. The CDR3 is 15 amino acids. Per the germline V gene, CDR1 is MDHEN and CDR2 is SYDVKM. V lost 3 bases and J 1 base, leaving 11 bases between the germline ends. DNA for the CDR3: TGTGCCAGCAGTTTCTTGGTGGGGGGCACAGATACGCAGTATTTT. Translating it yields CASSFLVGGTDTQYF.

This clonotype was observed a single time. This chain uses TRBV29-1 with TRBJ1-2, with unresolved D. The CDR3 runs 11 residues. Germline V gene lookup returns CDR1 SQVTM and CDR2 ANQGSEA. V was cut by 8 bases and J by 2 bases, with 9 bases left in between. The CDR3 nucleotides read TGCAGCACCCTGGAAAACTATGGCTACACCTTC. Protein product: CSTLENYGYTF.

The chain is built from TRBV12-3 or TRBV12-4 and TRBJ1-5; TRBD1 aligns across 7 bases. CDR3 length: 13 residues. J gave up 6 bases and V 6 bases, and 5 bases lay outside the gene matches. The DNA for the CDR3 is TGTGCCAGCAGCCCCGACAGGGTTCAGCCCCAGCATTTT. The encoded protein is CASSPDRVQPQHF.

This clonotype was found many times. The chain uses TRBV7-2 and TRBJ1-1, with D unresolved. Germline-derived CDR1 and CDR2 are SGHTA and FQGNSA. There are 13 residues in the CDR3. V lost 7 bases and J lost 1, with 10 bases in between. The CDR3 DNA reads as TGTGCCAGCAACTATCCGCCGAACACTGAAGCTTTCTTT. Translating gives CASNYPPNTEAFF.

This clonotype was detected many times. This rearrangement joins TRBV6-6 to TRBJ1-2; tentative D call: TRBD1 (6 bases). The germline V and J ends were trimmed by 6 bases and 5 bases, with 16 bases remaining between them. Germline V CDR1 and CDR2: MNHNY, SVGAGI (reference sequence). This CDR3 spans 14 amino acids. The CDR3 DNA reads as TGTGCCAGCAGATTATCGGGACACGAATATGGCTACACCTTC. Translated: CASRLSGHEYGYTF.

J is TRBJ2-5 and V is TRBV10-3; 10 positions agree with TRBD2. The germline gives CDR1 ENHRY, CDR2 SYGVKD. There are 15 residues in the CDR3. V lost 10 bases, J lost 2 bases, and 10 bases stayed unmatched. CDR3 nucleotides: TGTGCCACCACCGAGCGAGCGGGGGGGCAAGAGACCCAGTACTTC. Residues: CATTERAGGQETQYF.

In this sample, this clonotype turned up a few times. The rearrangement links TRBV19 to TRBJ2-5; TRBD2 aligns across 14 bases. V trimming: 5 bases; J trimming: 6 bases; junction bases outside the gene matches: 11. Germline values: CDR1 LNHDA, CDR2 SQIVND (reference sequence). The CDR3 runs to 17 residues. CDR3 loop: CASSATLGTSGGQTQYF. The CDR3 DNA is TGTGCCAGTAGTGCTACCCTCGGGACTAGCGGGGGACAGACCCAGTACTTC.

This clonotype was counted only a few times. This sequence joins TRBV2 and TRBJ1-4; 8 bases match TRBD1. Trimming removed 6 bases from V and 7 bases from J; junction bases left unmatched: 10. From germline, CDR1 is SNHLY and CDR2 FYNNEI. The CDR3 has 15 residues. The CDR3 region is CASRHRGTGLEKLFF. DNA of the CDR3: TGTGCCAGCAGACACCGCGGGACAGGCCTTGAAAAACTGTTTTTT.

This chain links TRBV10-3 with TRBJ2-3, with TRBD2 matching over 10 bases. Germline-derived CDR1 and CDR2 are ENHRY and SYGVKD. The CDR3 covers 16 residues. V lost 3 bases to trimming and J lost 0 bases; unmatched junction nucleotides: 3. The CDR3 nucleotides read TGTGCCATCAGTGATAGCGGGGGGTCTAGCACAGATACGCAGTATTTT. Amino acid sequence: CAISDSGGSSTDTQYF.

This clonotype was picked up many times. The rearrangement uses TRBV19 and TRBJ2-5, with a weak D call TRBD1 (5 bases). This CDR3 region has 13 residues. CDR1 is LNHDA, CDR2 SQIVND, per germline (reference sequence). V was cut by 5 bases and J by 5 bases, with 12 bases left in between. The CDR3 protein is CASSSTGVETQYF. DNA of the CDR3: TGTGCCAGTAGTTCTACAGGCGTGGAGACCCAGTACTTC.

This clonotype turned up a few times. V usage is TRBV9 and J usage is TRBJ2-3; D is unclear. CDR1 SGDLS and CDR2 YYNGEE come from the germline V gene. V shed 0 bases and J shed 6 bases, with 14 bases lying between them. This CDR3 spans 15 amino acids. The CDR3 is CASSVEARGPDTQYF. The CDR3 DNA sequence: TGTGCCAGCAGCGTAGAAGCTAGAGGCCCGGATACGCAGTATTTT.

V gene TRBV4-1 combines with J gene TRBJ2-1; 7 bases agree with TRBD2. Per germline, CDR1 MGHRA and CDR2 YSYEKL. The J segment lost 4 bases and the V segment lost 2 bases, leaving 8 bases of the junction unmatched. This CDR3 has 16 amino acids. CDR3 loop: CASSQIGRGLYNEQFF. For the CDR3, the DNA is TGCGCCAGCAGCCAAATTGGGCGGGGGTTGTACAATGAGCAGTTCTTC.

Comments on this clonotype: A much larger clone differs from this one at a single base, so this may be a read error. The chain recombines TRBV6-6 with TRBJ1-5; 8 nucleotides agree with TRBD1. CDR3 length: 14 amino acids. CDR1 MNHNY and CDR2 SVGAGI come from the germline V gene (reference sequence). This CDR3 is CASSDRQGNPPQHF. CDR3 sequence (DNA): TGTGCCAGCAGTGATCGACAGGGGAATCCGCCCCAGCATTTT.

In this sample, this clonotype turned up many times. The CDR3 DNA reads TGCAGTGCTCCAAAGGGACTAAGCTCACACCCTACCTACAATGAGCAGTTCTTC. Encoded protein: CSAPKGLSSHPTYNEQFF. The chain is built from TRBV20-1 and TRBJ2-1, with 7 bases matching TRBD2. V gave up 5 bases and J gave up 2 bases; unmatched junction bases: 18. The CDR3 totals 18 residues. The V gene's germline CDR1 is DFQATT and CDR2 SNEGSKA (reference sequence).

In its sample, this clonotype was seen many times. V gene TRBV6-1 combines with J gene TRBJ1-1; weak D call: TRBD1 (5 bases). CDR3 length: 18 amino acids. The germline V gene encodes CDR1 MNHNS and CDR2 SASEGT. The germline V and J ends were trimmed by 0 bases and 0 bases, with 17 bases remaining between them. CDR3 protein: CASSEAGDIWMMNTEAFF. The CDR3 DNA reads TGTGCCAGCAGTGAAGCAGGGGATATTTGGATGATGAACACTGAAGCTTTCTTT.

This clonotype was seen only a few times. This chain uses TRBV4-3 with TRBJ2-7, with 8 bases lining up with TRBD1. CDR1 is LGHNA, CDR2 YSLEER, per germline. This CDR3 is 15 amino acids long. J gave up 5 bases and V 1 base, and 7 bases lay outside the gene matches. CDR3 bases: TGCGCCAGCAGCCAAGGGACAGGGAGTAACAACGAGCAGTACTTC. It codes for CASSQGTGSNNEQYF.

This clonotype has more than one count but fewer than ten. This chain uses TRBV7-9 with TRBJ1-4; D gene uncertain. Per the germline V gene, CDR1 is SEHNR and CDR2 is FQNEAQ (reference sequence). The ends were cut back, 3 bases at V and 4 bases at J, with 12 bases in the middle. The CDR3 length is 15 residues. This CDR3 reads CASSLVGSLNEKLFF. CDR3 nucleotide sequence: TGTGCCAGCAGCTTGGTCGGCAGTCTTAATGAAAAACTGTTTTTT.

J is TRBJ2-7 and V is TRBV25-1; D possibly corresponds to TRBD1 (5 bases). The germline V gene has CDR1 MGHDK and CDR2 SYGVNS. CDR3 size: 15 residues. Trimming left V 1 base short and J 0 bases short, with 10 bases between. The DNA of the CDR3 is TGTGCCAGCAGTGAATCCGGCCAGGGCTCCTACGAGCAGTACTTC. Amino acids: CASSESGQGSYEQYF.

For this clonotype: A much larger clone differs by one base, so this may be a read error. Written as DNA, the CDR3 is TGTGCTAGTGGGTGGGCTAGAGGGAGCTACAATGAGCAGTTCTTC. It is translated as CASGWARGSYNEQFF. V and J are TRBV12-5 and TRBJ2-1, with TRBD2 as a possible D gene (5 bases). V gave up 6 bases and J gave up 3 bases, with 15 bases separating them. The CDR3 totals 15 residues. Per the germline V gene, CDR1 is LGHNT and CDR2 is FRNRAP.

In this sample, this clonotype turned up many times. The V call is TRBV4-1, the J call TRBJ2-7, with 10 bases matching TRBD1. The CDR3 spans 14 residues. Germline V gene data show CDR1 as MGHRA and CDR2 as YSYEKL. V gave up 1 base and J gave up 7 bases; unmatched junction bases: 4. The CDR3 DNA reads as TGCGCCAGCAGCCAAGGACAGGGGGCGCAAGAGCAGTACTTC. This codes for CASSQGQGAQEQYF.

The sample holds many counts of this clonotype. The chain recombines TRBV30 with TRBJ2-7; D is perhaps TRBD2 (6 bases). Deletions cut 0 bases from V and 3 bases from J, with 6 bases between. The CDR3 is made up of 12 amino acids. Germline loops: CDR1 GTSNPN, CDR2 SVGIG (reference sequence). CDR3 protein: CAWSVRGYEQYF. The CDR3 nucleotides read TGTGCCTGGAGTGTGCGGGGCTACGAGCAGTACTTC.

V usage is TRBV7-3 and J usage is TRBJ2-5; TRBD1 aligns across 7 bases. This CDR3 has 15 amino acids. Germline V gene lookup returns CDR1 SGHTA and CDR2 FQGTGA. V dropped 3 bases and J dropped 5; count of bases not matched to a gene: 9. The CDR3 DNA sequence: TGTGCCAGCAGCTTGGGACAGTCCGACTGGGAGACCCAGTACTTC. Translated: CASSLGQSDWETQYF.

The chain couples TRBV7-2 to TRBJ1-1; tentative D call: TRBD1 (5 bases). With 4 bases removed from V and 11 bases from J, the gap between germline ends came to 20 bases. Germline CDR1 and CDR2: SGHTA and FQGNSA. This CDR3 comprises 14 residues. DNA for the CDR3: TGTGCCAGCAGCTCGTACCAGGGTAAACAGGTGGCTTTCTTT. It codes for CASSSYQGKQVAFF.

CDR3 protein: CASSEAQPGGYEKLFF. CDR3 nucleotide sequence: TGTGCCAGCAGTGAAGCGCAGCCGGGAGGCTATGAAAAACTGTTTTTT. The rearrangement uses TRBV2 and TRBJ1-4, with D uncertain. This CDR3 comprises 16 residues. Trimming left V 0 bases short and J 6 bases short, with 14 bases between. Per germline, CDR1 SNHLY and CDR2 FYNNEI.